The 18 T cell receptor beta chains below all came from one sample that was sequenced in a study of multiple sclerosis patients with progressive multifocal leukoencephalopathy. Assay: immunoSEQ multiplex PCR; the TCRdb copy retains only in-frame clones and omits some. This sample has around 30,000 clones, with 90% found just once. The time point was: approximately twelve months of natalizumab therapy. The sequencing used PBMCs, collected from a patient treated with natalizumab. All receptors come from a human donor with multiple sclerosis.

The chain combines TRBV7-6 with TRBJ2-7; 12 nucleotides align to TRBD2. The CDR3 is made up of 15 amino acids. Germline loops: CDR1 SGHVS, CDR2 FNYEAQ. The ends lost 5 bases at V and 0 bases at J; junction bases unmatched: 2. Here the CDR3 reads CASSRLAGDSYEQYF. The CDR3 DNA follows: TGTGCCAGCAGCCGACTAGCGGGGGACTCCTACGAGCAGTACTTC.

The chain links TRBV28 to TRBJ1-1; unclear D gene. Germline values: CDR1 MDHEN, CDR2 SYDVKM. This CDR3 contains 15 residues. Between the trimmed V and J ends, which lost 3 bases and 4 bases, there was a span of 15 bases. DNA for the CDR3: TGTGCCAGCAGTTTCGCCCACAAAGGGATCACTGAAGCTTTCTTT. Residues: CASSFAHKGITEAFF. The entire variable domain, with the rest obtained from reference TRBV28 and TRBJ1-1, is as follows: DVKVTQSSRYLVKRTGEKVFLECVQDMDHENMFWYRQDPGLGLRLIYFSYDVKMKEKGDIPEGYSVSREKKERFSLILESASTNQTSMYLCASSFAHKGITEAFFGQGTRLTVV.

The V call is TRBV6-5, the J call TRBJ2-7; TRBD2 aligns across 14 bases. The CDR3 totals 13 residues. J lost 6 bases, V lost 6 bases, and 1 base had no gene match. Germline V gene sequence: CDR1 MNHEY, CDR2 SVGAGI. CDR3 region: CASRGTSGGEQYF. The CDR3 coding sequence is TGTGCCAGCAGGGGGACTAGCGGGGGCGAGCAGTACTTC.

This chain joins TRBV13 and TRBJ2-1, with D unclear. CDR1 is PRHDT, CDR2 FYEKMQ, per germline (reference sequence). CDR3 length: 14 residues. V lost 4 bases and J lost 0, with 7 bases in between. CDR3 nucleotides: TGTGCCAGCAGCTCAGGAAGCTCCTACAATGAGCAGTTCTTC. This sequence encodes CASSSGSSYNEQFF. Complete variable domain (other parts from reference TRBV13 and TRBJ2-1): AAGVIQSPRHLIKEKRETATLKCYPIPRHDTVYWYQQGPGQDPQFLISFYEKMQSDKGSIPDRFSAQQFSDYHSELNMSSLELGDSALYFCASSSGSSYNEQFFGPGTRLTVL.

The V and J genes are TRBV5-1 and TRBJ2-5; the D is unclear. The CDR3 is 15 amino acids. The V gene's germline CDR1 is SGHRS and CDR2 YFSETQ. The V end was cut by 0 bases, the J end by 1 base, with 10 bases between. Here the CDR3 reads CASSLAANIQETQYF. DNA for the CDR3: TGCGCCAGCAGCTTGGCCGCGAATATCCAAGAGACCCAGTACTTC.

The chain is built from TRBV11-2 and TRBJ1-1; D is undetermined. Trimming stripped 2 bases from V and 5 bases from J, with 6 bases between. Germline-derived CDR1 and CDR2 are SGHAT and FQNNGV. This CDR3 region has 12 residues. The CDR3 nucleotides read TGTGCCAGCAGCTTATTCGGTACTGAAGCTTTCTTT. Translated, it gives CASSLFGTEAFF.

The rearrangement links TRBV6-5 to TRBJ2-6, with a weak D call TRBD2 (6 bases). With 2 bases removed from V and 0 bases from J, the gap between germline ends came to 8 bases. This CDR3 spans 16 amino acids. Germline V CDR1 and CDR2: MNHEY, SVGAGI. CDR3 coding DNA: TGTGCCAGCAGTTACCTGACTAGCTCTGGGGCCAACGTCCTGACTTTC. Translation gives CASSYLTSSGANVLTF.

The CDR3 loop is CASTPGLNSPLHF. CDR3 sequence (DNA): TGTGCCAGCACGCCGGGGCTTAATTCACCCCTCCACTTT. The chain uses TRBV2 and TRBJ1-6; D perhaps matches TRBD1 (5 bases). CDR1 and CDR2 (germline): SNHLY, FYNNEI. The V end was cut by 7 bases, the J end by 6 bases, with 10 bases between. This CDR3 spans 13 amino acids.

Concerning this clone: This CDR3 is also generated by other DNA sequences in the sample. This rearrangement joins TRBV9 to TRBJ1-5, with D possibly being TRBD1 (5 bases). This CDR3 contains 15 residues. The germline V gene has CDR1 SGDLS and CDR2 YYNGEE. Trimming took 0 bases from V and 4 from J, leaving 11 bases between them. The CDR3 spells CASSVDGGANQPQHF. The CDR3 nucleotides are TGTGCCAGCAGCGTAGATGGAGGGGCGAATCAGCCCCAGCATTTT.

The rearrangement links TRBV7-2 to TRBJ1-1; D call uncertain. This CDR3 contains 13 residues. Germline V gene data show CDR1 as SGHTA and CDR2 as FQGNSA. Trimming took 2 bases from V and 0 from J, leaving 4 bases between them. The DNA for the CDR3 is TGTGCCAGCAGCTTATCGGTGAACACTGAAGCTTTCTTT. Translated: CASSLSVNTEAFF.

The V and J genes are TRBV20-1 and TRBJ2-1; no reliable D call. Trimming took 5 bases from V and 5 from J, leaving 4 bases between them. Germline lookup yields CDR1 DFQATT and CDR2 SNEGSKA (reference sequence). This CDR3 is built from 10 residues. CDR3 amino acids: CSALDNEQFF. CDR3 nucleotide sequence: TGCAGTGCTCTCGACAATGAGCAGTTCTTC.

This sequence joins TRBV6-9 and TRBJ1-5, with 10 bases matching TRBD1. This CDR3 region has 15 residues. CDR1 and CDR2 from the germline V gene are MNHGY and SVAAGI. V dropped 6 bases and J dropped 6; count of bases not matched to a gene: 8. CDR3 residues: CASRPGQGNSQPQHF. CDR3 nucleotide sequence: TGTGCCAGCAGGCCGGGACAGGGGAATTCTCAGCCCCAGCATTTT.

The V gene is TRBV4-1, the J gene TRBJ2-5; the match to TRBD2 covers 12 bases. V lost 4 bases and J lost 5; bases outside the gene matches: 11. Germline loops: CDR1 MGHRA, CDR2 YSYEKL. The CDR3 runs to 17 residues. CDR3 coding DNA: TGCGCCAGCAGCCGTAAGGCTAGCGGGGGGGCTGAGGAGACCCAGTACTTC. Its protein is CASSRKASGGAEETQYF.

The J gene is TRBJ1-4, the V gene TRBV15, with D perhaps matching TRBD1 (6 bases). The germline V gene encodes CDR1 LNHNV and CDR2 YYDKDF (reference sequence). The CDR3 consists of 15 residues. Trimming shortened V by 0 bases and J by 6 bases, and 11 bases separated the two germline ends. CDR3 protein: CATSRDLGGDEKLFF. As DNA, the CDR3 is TGTGCCACCAGCAGAGATTTAGGGGGAGATGAAAAACTGTTTTTT.

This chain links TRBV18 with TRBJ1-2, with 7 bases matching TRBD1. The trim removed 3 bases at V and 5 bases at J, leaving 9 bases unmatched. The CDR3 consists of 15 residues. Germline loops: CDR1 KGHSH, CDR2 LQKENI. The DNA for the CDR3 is TGTGCCAGCTCACCGAAGACAGGGCCCGCTTATGGCTACACCTTC. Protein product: CASSPKTGPAYGYTF. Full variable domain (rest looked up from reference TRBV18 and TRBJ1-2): NAGVMQNPRHLVRRRGQEARLRCSPMKGHSHVYWYRQLPEEGLKFMVYLQKENIIDESGMPKERFSAEFPKEGPSILRIQQVVRGDSAAYFCASSPKTGPAYGYTFGSGTRLTVV.

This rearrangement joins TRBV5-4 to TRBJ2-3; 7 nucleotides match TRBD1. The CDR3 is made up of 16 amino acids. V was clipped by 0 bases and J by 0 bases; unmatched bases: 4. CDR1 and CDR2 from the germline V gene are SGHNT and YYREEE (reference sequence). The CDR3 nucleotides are TGTGCCAGCAGCTTGGCTGGACAGGCTAGCACAGATACGCAGTATTTT. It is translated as CASSLAGQASTDTQYF.

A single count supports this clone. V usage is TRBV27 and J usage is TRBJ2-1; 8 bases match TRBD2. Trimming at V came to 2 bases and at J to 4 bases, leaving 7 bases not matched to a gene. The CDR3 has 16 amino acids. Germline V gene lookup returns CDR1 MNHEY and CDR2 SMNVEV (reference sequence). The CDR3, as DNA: TGTGCCAGCAGTTTAGCAGCGGGGGCCACATACAATGAGCAGTTCTTC. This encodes CASSLAAGATYNEQFF.

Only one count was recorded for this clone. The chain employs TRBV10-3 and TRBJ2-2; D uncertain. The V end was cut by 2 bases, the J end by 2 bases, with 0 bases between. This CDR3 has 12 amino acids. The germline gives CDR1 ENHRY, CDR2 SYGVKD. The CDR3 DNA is TGTGCCATCAGTGAGAACACCGGGGAGCTGTTTTTT. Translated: CAISENTGELFF.